This TCR beta chain comes out of a study of T cells in Graves' hyperthyroidism and ophthalmopathy. General study findings and limits: Clonotypes that were expanded in thyroid above 0.001 mostly appeared in blood too.

The CDR3 has 14 amino acids. With 2 bases removed from V and 0 bases from J, the gap between germline ends came to 5 bases. Amplified TCR beta CDR3 regions came from RNA transcripts. HTBI primers were used for first-round RT-PCR of the TCR CDR3. A single record per CDR3 protein comes from TCRdb applying MiXCR to the multiplex PCR reads. This sample has hundreds of thousands of distinct CDR3 sequences, with around a fifth found just once. This clonotype showed up many times. What it recognizes is unknown. Sample: blood. The rearrangement uses TRBV12-3 or TRBV12-4 and TRBJ1-5; D unclear. The TCR originated in a woman aged 65 to 85 with Graves' ophthalmopathy. In DNA form, the CDR3 reads TGTGCCAGCAGTTTACGTGATAGCAATCAGCCCCAGCATTTT. It yields the protein CASSLRDSNQPQHF.